Below, 23 T cell receptor beta chains from the same sample are listed, as sequenced in a study of T cell changes during pregnancy in multiple sclerosis. This table comes from immunoSEQ multiplex PCR, and its TCRdb copy is limited to in-frame clones, with some not included. The data hold just over 65,000 clones, with less than 95% observed a single time. Sequencing was performed on peripheral blood, taken in the second trimester of pregnancy. These receptors were taken from a female donor with multiple sclerosis, enrolled in a pregnancy study.

This chain joins TRBV29-1 and TRBJ2-5; D remains unclear. The V and J ends lost 7 bases and 1 base respectively, with 10 bases between them. This CDR3 spans 12 amino acids. Germline CDR1 is SQVTM and CDR2 is ANQGSEA. CDR3 sequence: CSASESQETQYF. The CDR3 DNA is TGCAGCGCATCCGAGAGCCAAGAGACCCAGTACTTC. The full variable domain, completed using reference TRBV29-1 and TRBJ2-5, is SAVISQKPSRDICQRGTSLTIQCQVDSQVTMMFWYRQQPGQSLTLIATANQGSEATYESGFVIDKFPISRPNLTFSTLTVSNMSPEDSSIYLCSASESQETQYFGPGTRLLVL.

The chain combines TRBV4-1 with TRBJ2-4; 13 nucleotides agree with TRBD2. CDR1 and CDR2 (germline): MGHRA, YSYEKL. This CDR3 has 16 residues. V trimming: 11 bases; J trimming: 0 bases; junction bases outside the gene matches: 7. CDR3 bases: TGCGCCTCAACTAGCGGGGGGGGGTTAGCCAAAAACATTCAGTACTTC. Its protein product is CASTSGGGLAKNIQYF.

The CDR3 here is CASSHPGKGQAEQYF. The CDR3 DNA is TGCGCCAGCAGCCATCCGGGGAAGGGCCAAGCCGAGCAGTACTTC. The rearrangement joins TRBV4-1 to TRBJ2-7; D is perhaps TRBD2 (5 bases). V dropped 3 bases and J dropped 6 bases, with 18 bases sitting between them. The length of the CDR3 is 15 residues. The V gene's germline CDR1 is MGHRA and CDR2 YSYEKL.

The chain carries TRBV13 and TRBJ2-6, with D unresolved. The V end was cut by 4 bases, the J end by 0 bases, with 19 bases between. Per the germline V gene, CDR1 is PRHDT and CDR2 is FYEKMQ (reference sequence). CDR3 size: 19 residues. CDR3: CASSSLTGSANSGANVLTF. CDR3 coding DNA: TGTGCCAGCAGCTCTCTGACTGGTTCAGCTAACTCTGGGGCCAACGTCCTGACTTTC.

Regarding this clone: Distinct nucleotide sequences in the sample also encode this CDR3. This chain connects TRBV5-4 to TRBJ2-5; D is unclear. CDR1 and CDR2 (germline): SGHNT, YYREEE (reference sequence). Trimming cost V 4 bases and J 4 bases, with 8 bases left between them. This CDR3 is built from 12 residues. CDR3 amino acids: CASSLQSETQYF. The CDR3 bases are TGTGCCAGCAGCCTGCAGTCAGAGACCCAGTACTTC.

CDR3 sequence reads: CASSPPGNPLSNEQFF. Here the CDR3 DNA reads TGTGCCAGCAGCCCGCCGGGGAACCCTCTGAGCAATGAGCAGTTCTTC. The rearrangement joins TRBV5-4 to TRBJ2-1; tentatively, D is TRBD2 (5 bases). This CDR3 is built from 16 residues. Looked up from germline, CDR1 is SGHNT and CDR2 is YYREEE (reference sequence). V was clipped by 4 bases and J by 6 bases, with 20 bases between them.

The chain carries TRBV18 and TRBJ1-1; possible D gene TRBD1, 5 bases. V lost 4 bases, J lost 8 bases, and 14 bases lay in between. Germline V CDR1 and CDR2: KGHSH, LQKENI. The CDR3 is 13 amino acids. CDR3 coding DNA: TGTGCCAGCTCACTTGGGCAGGGTCCAGAAGCTTTCTTT. Protein product: CASSLGQGPEAFF.

The J gene is TRBJ1-5, the V gene TRBV7-9, with no clear D. V was shortened by 1 base and J by 7 bases, with 11 bases between the two germline ends. The length of the CDR3 is 14 residues. Germline CDR1 is SEHNR and CDR2 is FQNEAQ (reference sequence). Written as DNA, the CDR3 is TGTGCCAGCAGCTTAGACGCGGTCCGACAGCCCCAGCATTTT. As protein: CASSLDAVRQPQHF.

The chain recombines TRBV5-1 with TRBJ2-3; 7 positions match TRBD2. CDR3 length: 16 residues. The junction had 10 bases not matched to a gene; V was cut back by 0 bases and J by 6 bases. CDR1 SGHRS and CDR2 YFSETQ come from the germline V gene. CDR3: CASSLGSQRGTDTQYF. In DNA form, the CDR3 reads TGCGCCAGCAGCTTGGGCTCCCAGCGGGGTACGGATACGCAGTATTTT.

The chain has TRBV6-1 and TRBJ1-1; 9 nucleotides line up with TRBD1. CDR1 and CDR2 from the germline V gene are MNHNS and SASEGT. Trimming removed 10 bases from V and 2 bases from J; junction bases left unmatched: 5. The CDR3 is 13 amino acids. The CDR3 region is CATQGQGNTEAFF. The CDR3 nucleotides are TGTGCCACCCAGGGACAGGGAAACACTGAAGCTTTCTTT.

The chain carries TRBV7-2 and TRBJ1-5, with D perhaps TRBD1 (5 bases). CDR3 length: 14 residues. Germline V gene data show CDR1 as SGHTA and CDR2 as FQGNSA. The V and J ends lost 4 bases and 7 bases respectively, with 14 bases between them. The CDR3 DNA reads as TGTGCCAGCAGCTCAGACGGGGGTGTACAGCCCCAGCATTTT. Its protein product is CASSSDGGVQPQHF.

CDR3 nucleotides: TGTGCCAGCAGCTTAACCGGGGGCACAGATACGCAGTATTTT. This gives the protein CASSLTGGTDTQYF. The chain couples TRBV11-2 to TRBJ2-3, with TRBD2 as a possible D gene (5 bases). This CDR3 is built from 14 residues. Trimming took 2 bases from V and 1 from J, leaving 7 bases between them. Germline assignment: CDR1 SGHAT and CDR2 FQNNGV.

This chain uses TRBV6-5 with TRBJ1-1, with a possible D match to TRBD1 (5 bases). CDR1 and CDR2 (germline): MNHEY, SVGAGI. CDR3 length: 15 amino acids. V was clipped by 5 bases and J by 5 bases, with 18 bases between them. Here the CDR3 DNA reads TGTGCCAGCAGTCCCCGTGGAGGGGCTGGGACTGAAGCTTTCTTT. It is translated as CASSPRGGAGTEAFF.

The rearrangement joins TRBV5-4 to TRBJ2-7; D unresolved. Germline V gene sequence: CDR1 SGHNT, CDR2 YYREEE (reference sequence). The CDR3 spans 16 residues. Trimming removed 0 bases from V and 3 bases from J, with 16 bases in between. CDR3 sequence reads: CASSLAFTAANYEQYF. The CDR3 DNA sequence: TGTGCCAGCAGCTTGGCATTTACAGCCGCCAACTACGAGCAGTACTTC.

The V gene is TRBV19, the J gene TRBJ2-7, with TRBD1 matching 9 bases. In germline, CDR1 is LNHDA, CDR2 SQIVND (reference sequence). This CDR3 region has 15 residues. Trimming cost V 5 bases and J 4 bases; bases outside gene matches: 9. The CDR3 nucleotides read TGTGCCAGTAGTCCACTCCCGGGACAGGGTTACGAGCAGTACTTC. Its translation is CASSPLPGQGYEQYF.

The chain uses TRBV19 and TRBJ1-2; 7 bases fit TRBD1. The trim removed 5 bases at V and 2 bases at J, leaving 8 bases unmatched. The length of the CDR3 is 15 residues. The V gene's germline CDR1 is LNHDA and CDR2 SQIVND (reference sequence). In nucleotides, the CDR3 is TGTGCCAGTAGTCGTCGACAGGGACCCAACTATGGCTACACCTTC. Amino acids: CASSRRQGPNYGYTF.

The V gene is TRBV28, the J gene TRBJ1-2, with TRBD1 matching 10 bases. The CDR3 totals 16 residues. Germline values: CDR1 MDHEN, CDR2 SYDVKM. J lost 3 bases, V lost 6 bases, and 10 bases had no gene match. The CDR3 DNA sequence: TGTGCCAGCAGCTTCGACAGGGGGCGGGTTTACTATGGCTACACCTTC. Translated, it gives CASSFDRGRVYYGYTF.

The gene calls are TRBV27 and TRBJ2-7, with 7 bases that match TRBD1. The CDR3 is 14 amino acids. CDR1 is MNHEY and CDR2 is SMNVEV in the germline V gene (reference sequence). The ends lost 4 bases at V and 3 bases at J; junction bases unmatched: 6. The CDR3 DNA follows: TGTGCCAGCAGTTCGGGACAGTCTCTCTACGAGCAGTACTTC. It codes for CASSSGQSLYEQYF.

This clone occurred once. The gene calls are TRBV5-4 and TRBJ2-7; 7 bases map to TRBD2. The junction had 7 bases not matched to a gene; V was cut back by 5 bases and J by 2 bases. Germline V gene lookup returns CDR1 SGHNT and CDR2 YYREEE (reference sequence). This CDR3 is built from 14 residues. CDR3 in amino acids: CASSGGGVPYEQYF. In DNA, the CDR3 is TGTGCCAGCAGTGGGGGGGGAGTTCCCTACGAGCAGTACTTC.

The chain couples TRBV11-2 to TRBJ2-2; TRBD2 aligns across 8 bases. V was clipped by 5 bases and J by 1 base; unmatched bases: 6. The CDR3 loop spans 16 amino acids. CDR1 SGHAT and CDR2 FQNNGV come from the germline V gene. CDR3 DNA: TGTGCCAGCAGCCTCGGTCTAGCGGGGAACACCGGGGAGCTGTTTTTT. Protein sequence: CASSLGLAGNTGELFF.

The chain links TRBV27 to TRBJ1-5; D uncertain. With 2 bases removed from V and 0 bases from J, the gap between germline ends came to 5 bases. Germline V gene lookup returns CDR1 MNHEY and CDR2 SMNVEV (reference sequence). The CDR3 extends over 14 amino acids. The CDR3 coding sequence is TGTGCCAGCAGTTTAGGCATTAGCAATCAGCCCCAGCATTTT. Amino acids: CASSLGISNQPQHF.

This clone came up once. V gene TRBV18 combines with J gene TRBJ2-3, with D uncertain. V lost 3 bases to trimming and J lost 6 bases, with 4 bases between them. The CDR3 consists of 11 residues. In germline, CDR1 is KGHSH, CDR2 LQKENI. Here the CDR3 reads CASSPSDTQYF. CDR3 DNA: TGTGCCAGCTCACCGTCTGATACGCAGTATTTT.

The chain carries TRBV7-2 and TRBJ2-3, with TRBD2 matching 10 bases. Germline V gene data show CDR1 as SGHTA and CDR2 as FQGNSA. V shed 0 bases, J shed 2 bases, and the junction held 5 bases outside the gene matches. The CDR3 loop spans 17 amino acids. For the CDR3, the DNA is TGTGCCAGCAGCTTAGCTAGTAGCGGGGGGATCACAGATACGCAGTATTTT. Protein product: CASSLASSGGITDTQYF.